This T cell receptor (beta chain) is drawn from a study of radiation and T cells in renal cell carcinoma. Sample time point: baseline pretreatment blood. Treatment specified: 15 Gy SBRT to primary tumor, nephrectomy 4 weeks later. Trimming removed 4 bases at V and 1 base at J, with 13 bases between. Germline assignment: CDR1 SGHDN and CDR2 FVKESK. This CDR3 is 16 amino acids long. Libraries were prepared by immunoSEQ multiplex PCR; TCRdb keeps only in-frame clonotypes and omits some of them. Of 150,000 or so clones in the sample, about 88% were seen once. The chain uses TRBV14 and TRBJ1-4; perhaps TRBD1 as D (6 bases). This clonotype was obtained from a woman in her 70s with renal cell carcinoma. The source material was blood, sampled from a patient whose treatment included radiotherapy and nephrectomy. This chain's CDR3 is CASSPGGGITNEKLFF. In nucleotides, the CDR3 is TGTGCCAGCAGCCCAGGAGGGGGGATAACTAATGAAAAACTGTTTTTT.